The 32 T cell receptor beta chains reported below all come from one sample, sequenced in a study of blood T cell repertoires in COVID-19. TCRdb's table, derived via immunoSEQ multiplex PCR, lists solely in-frame clones and lacks some. Among about 120,000 clones listed, around 84% were seen once. Specimen: peripheral blood. The receptor set was obtained from a man aged 40-49 years with acute or convalescent COVID-19.

V gene TRBV5-1 combines with J gene TRBJ1-6; 10 bases align to TRBD1. The V gene's germline CDR1 is SGHRS and CDR2 YFSETQ. This CDR3 has 15 amino acids. The ends lost 0 bases at V and 9 bases at J; junction bases unmatched: 3. The CDR3 reads CASSLGQGASSPLHF. For the CDR3, the DNA is TGCGCCAGCAGCTTGGGACAGGGGGCTAGTTCACCCCTCCACTTT.

The chain has TRBV28 and TRBJ1-2; no firm D call. CDR3 length: 11 residues. Deletions cut 4 bases from V and 5 bases from J, with 5 bases between. Per germline, CDR1 MDHEN and CDR2 SYDVKM. CDR3 sequence reads: CASSSQYGYTF. CDR3 in DNA: TGTGCCAGCAGTTCCCAGTATGGCTACACCTTC.

This chain connects TRBV3-1 (or the pseudogene TRBV3-2) to TRBJ2-1, with 9 bases matching TRBD2. CDR1 is LGHDT, CDR2 YNNKEL, per germline (reference sequence). This CDR3 contains 16 residues. V lost 3 bases and J lost 8; bases outside the gene matches: 11. The CDR3 DNA sequence: TGTGCCAGCAGCCACCTAGGGGGAGCGGGGGGACATGAGCAGTTCTTC. It translates to CASSHLGGAGGHEQFF.

This clone was detected only once. This chain links TRBV21-1 with TRBJ1-6. TRBV21-1 is assigned pseudogene status. This CDR3 is built from 15 residues. The CDR3 DNA reads as TGTGCCAGCAGCAAATGGAGCTCCTATAATTCACCCCTCCACTTT. Translated, it gives CASSKWSSYNSPLHF.

The chain carries TRBV6-1 and TRBJ1-6; D possibly corresponds to TRBD1 (5 bases). This CDR3 has 15 amino acids. The V and J ends lost 2 bases and 8 bases respectively, with 13 bases between them. Germline CDR1 MNHNS, CDR2 SASEGT. The CDR3 DNA follows: TGTGCCAGCAGTGAACTGGGCAGGGTAGATTCACCCCTCCACTTT. It is translated as CASSELGRVDSPLHF.

A single count supports this clone. This chain joins TRBV14 and TRBJ2-3; TRBD2 matches 12 bases. Germline trimming cut 0 bases from V and 3 bases from J; bases unmatched to any gene: 10. Germline CDR1 and CDR2: SGHDN and FVKESK. The CDR3 is made up of 19 amino acids. Written as DNA, the CDR3 is TGTGCCAGCAGCCAAGATAGGATTCGAACTAGCGGGGGGACAGATACGCAGTATTTT. Protein: CASSQDRIRTSGGTDTQYF.

This chain joins TRBV29-1 and TRBJ2-1, with 8 bases lining up with TRBD2. The V and J ends lost 5 bases and 4 bases, in that order; junction bases with no gene match: 7. Per the germline V gene, CDR1 is SQVTM and CDR2 is ANQGSEA. The CDR3 is made up of 14 amino acids. CDR3 sequence (DNA): TGCAGCGTTAAGTCTAGCGGGTTTTACAATGAGCAGTTCTTC. This codes for CSVKSSGFYNEQFF.

Many counts were recorded for this clone. The genes are TRBV15 and TRBJ1-5; D is unresolved. CDR1 and CDR2 from the germline V gene are LNHNV and YYDKDF (reference sequence). V lost 5 bases and J 3 bases, leaving 17 bases between the germline ends. There are 16 residues in the CDR3. Written as DNA, the CDR3 is TGTGCCACCAGCTCCCGGAGGGCGGCCGACAATCAGCCCCAGCATTTT. Its translation: CATSSRRAADNQPQHF.

This chain joins TRBV13 and TRBJ2-7; the D gene is possibly TRBD1 (5 bases). Trimming removed 5 bases at V and 5 bases at J, with 16 bases between. This CDR3 has 14 residues. Germline V gives CDR1 PRHDT, CDR2 FYEKMQ (reference sequence). CDR3 sequence reads: CASSLNLKGDEQYF. CDR3 in DNA: TGTGCCAGCAGCCTAAACTTGAAAGGGGACGAGCAGTACTTC.

The chain recombines TRBV21-1 with TRBJ1-1; no check of the table's D call, TRBD1, against the DNA was made. TRBV21-1 constitutes a pseudogene. The CDR3 spans 15 residues. The chain's CDR3 is CASSLWTGLNTEAFF. The CDR3 DNA follows: TGTGCCAGCAGCTTATGGACAGGGTTGAACACTGAAGCTTTCTTT.

The gene calls are TRBV19 and TRBJ2-4; 7 bases align to TRBD2. CDR3 length: 18 amino acids. Trimming cost V 3 bases and J 0 bases; bases outside gene matches: 11. The germline V gene encodes CDR1 LNHDA and CDR2 SQIVND (reference sequence). CDR3 protein: CASSIKGRGGRAKNIQYF. The CDR3 bases are TGTGCCAGTAGTATTAAGGGAAGGGGAGGGAGAGCCAAAAACATTCAGTACTTC. Variable domain in full (rest from reference TRBV19 and TRBJ2-4): DGGITQSPKYLFRKEGQNVTLSCEQNLNHDAMYWYRQDPGQGLRLIYYSQIVNDFQKGDIAEGYSVSREKKESFPLTVTSAQKNPTAFYLCASSIKGRGGRAKNIQYFGAGTRLSVL.

The rearrangement joins TRBV28 to TRBJ1-5; D ambiguous. Germline V gives CDR1 MDHEN, CDR2 SYDVKM. The CDR3 spans 15 residues. V was trimmed by 2 bases and J by 5 bases, leaving 13 bases between them. CDR3 coding DNA: TGTGCCAGCAGTTTAGATCTCCTGGGCCATCAGCCCCAGCATTTT. It codes for CASSLDLLGHQPQHF.

V usage is TRBV7-2 and J usage is TRBJ2-1; TRBD2 aligns across 14 bases. J was trimmed by 7 bases and V by 3 bases; bases with no gene match: 8. Germline V lookup: CDR1 SGHTA, CDR2 FQGNSA. The CDR3 runs 17 residues. This CDR3 is CASSFIPGTSGGNEQFF. In DNA, the CDR3 is TGTGCCAGCAGCTTTATCCCCGGGACTAGCGGGGGAAATGAGCAGTTCTTC.

V is TRBV7-9 and J is TRBJ1-2; weak D call: TRBD1 (6 bases). Germline V CDR1 and CDR2: SEHNR, FQNEAQ (reference sequence). Trimming took 5 bases from V and 2 from J, leaving 15 bases between them. The CDR3 totals 15 residues. Here the CDR3 DNA reads TGTGCCAGCAGCGTCTCCGGGACAAGGAACTATGGCTACACCTTC. Translating it yields CASSVSGTRNYGYTF. The full variable domain, with the rest looked up from reference TRBV7-9 and TRBJ1-2, is DTGVSQNPRHKITKRGQNVTFRCDPISEHNRLYWYRQTLGQGPEFLTYFQNEAQLEKSRLLSDRFSAERPKGSFSTLEIQRTEQGDSAMYLCASSVSGTRNYGYTFGSGTRLTVV.

The chain has TRBV6-5 and TRBJ1-1, with D perhaps TRBD1 (5 bases). V was clipped by 4 bases and J by 2 bases, with 14 bases between them. Germline CDR1 and CDR2: MNHEY and SVGAGI. This CDR3 region has 15 residues. The CDR3 is CASSSRRGVNTEAFF. The CDR3 nucleotides read TGTGCCAGCAGTTCCAGGAGGGGAGTTAACACTGAAGCTTTCTTT.

This clone was observed a few times. V usage is TRBV4-2 and J usage is TRBJ1-1; TRBD1 is a possible D gene (5 bases). This CDR3 region has 15 residues. From germline, CDR1 is LGHNA and CDR2 YNFKEQ. Trimming stripped 2 bases from V and 1 base from J, with 11 bases between. CDR3 in amino acids: CASSQPTVRNTEAFF. In nucleotides, the CDR3 is TGTGCCAGCAGCCAACCGACAGTTCGGAACACTGAAGCTTTCTTT.

The rearrangement uses TRBV3-1 (or the pseudogene TRBV3-2) and TRBJ1-3, with no clear D. The CDR3 covers 14 residues. The germline gives CDR1 LGHDT, CDR2 YNNKEL (reference sequence). Trimming took 5 bases from V and 2 from J, leaving 10 bases between them. This CDR3 is CASSWSQTGNTIYF. In DNA form, the CDR3 reads TGTGCCAGCAGCTGGTCACAGACTGGAAACACCATATATTTT.

The V gene is TRBV2, the J gene TRBJ1-5; D uncertain. Germline V lookup: CDR1 SNHLY, CDR2 FYNNEI. V shed 7 bases and J shed 4 bases, with 17 bases lying between them. The CDR3 is 15 amino acids. The CDR3 spells CASTEARWLNQPQHF. DNA of the CDR3: TGTGCCAGCACCGAGGCGCGGTGGTTGAATCAGCCCCAGCATTTT. Looking up the rest from reference TRBV2 and TRBJ1-5 gives the full variable domain: EPEVTQTPSHQVTQMGQEVILRCVPISNHLYFYWYRQILGQKVEFLVSFYNNEISEKSEIFDDQFSVERPDGSNFTLKIRSTKLEDSAMYFCASTEARWLNQPQHFGDGTRLSIL.

The chain employs TRBV6-5 and TRBJ2-7, with D tentatively TRBD1 (8 bases). The CDR3 length is 13 residues. Germline V gene data show CDR1 as MNHEY and CDR2 as SVGAGI. V shed 11 bases and J shed 2 bases, with 16 bases lying between them. Written as DNA, the CDR3 is TGTGCCGCGGGGGCAGGGGGCACCTACGAGCAGTACTTC. It translates to CAAGAGGTYEQYF.

The CDR3 sequence: CASSSGQGGEQFF. CDR3 in DNA: TGTGCCAGCAGCTCCGGACAGGGCGGTGAGCAGTTCTTC. The V call is TRBV7-3, the J call TRBJ2-1, with 8 bases that match TRBD1. Germline CDR1 SGHTA, CDR2 FQGTGA. The junction had 5 bases not matched to a gene; V was cut back by 4 bases and J by 9 bases. This CDR3 region has 13 residues.

This clone was counted between two and nine times. The chain combines TRBV4-2 with TRBJ2-3; 8 nucleotides match TRBD2. V lost 3 bases to trimming and J lost 3 bases; unmatched junction nucleotides: 11. This CDR3 spans 17 amino acids. CDR1 is LGHNA, CDR2 YNFKEQ, per germline. The DNA of the CDR3 is TGTGCCAGCAGCCAGGGAGTTGCAGCGGGGGAGACAGATACGCAGTATTTT. The encoded protein is CASSQGVAAGETDTQYF.

The gene calls are TRBV15 and TRBJ2-3; no clear D. V lost 4 bases and J 3 bases, leaving 5 bases between the germline ends. The germline V gene encodes CDR1 LNHNV and CDR2 YYDKDF (reference sequence). This CDR3 has 12 residues. The CDR3 here is CATSKLTDTQYF. The DNA for the CDR3 is TGTGCCACCAGCAAGCTTACAGATACGCAGTATTTT.

V and J are TRBV6-1 and TRBJ2-7; unclear D gene. The length of the CDR3 is 13 residues. The V and J ends lost 2 bases and 4 bases respectively, with 9 bases between them. Germline lookup yields CDR1 MNHNS and CDR2 SASEGT. In nucleotides, the CDR3 is TGTGCCAGCAGTGAAAATACGGTGTACGAGCAGTACTTC. The encoded protein is CASSENTVYEQYF.

The chain is built from TRBV6-5 and TRBJ1-5; D is uncertain. The germline V and J ends were trimmed by 5 bases and 0 bases, with 5 bases remaining between them. Germline V CDR1 and CDR2: MNHEY, SVGAGI. CDR3 length: 13 amino acids. This chain's CDR3 is CASSIRSNQPQHF. In DNA form, the CDR3 reads TGTGCCAGCAGTATCCGTAGCAATCAGCCCCAGCATTTT.

The V and J genes are TRBV3-1 (or the pseudogene TRBV3-2) and TRBJ2-7; the D gene is possibly TRBD2 (7 bases). This CDR3 has 15 amino acids. Germline-derived CDR1 and CDR2 are LGHDT and YNNKEL (reference sequence). Trimming shortened V by 4 bases and J by 5 bases, and 18 bases separated the two germline ends. Written as DNA, the CDR3 is TGTGCCAGCAGCCCCCCGAGGGGGGGTTCGCACGAGCAGTACTTC. Protein product: CASSPPRGGSHEQYF.

The chain is built from TRBV12-3 or TRBV12-4 and TRBJ2-1, with D tentatively TRBD2 (5 bases). Trimming stripped 6 bases from V and 9 bases from J, with 12 bases between. The CDR3 totals 12 residues. CDR3 bases: TGTGCCAGCAGCTACCTTCGGGGTGAGCAGTTCTTC. It translates to CASSYLRGEQFF.

V gene TRBV7-3 combines with J gene TRBJ2-3, with a tentative D call TRBD1 (5 bases). CDR3 length: 16 amino acids. Trimming removed 5 bases from V and 1 base from J, with 16 bases in between. CDR1 and CDR2 from the germline V gene are SGHTA and FQGTGA. The CDR3 spells CASSARDSFGTDTQYF. The CDR3 nucleotides are TGTGCCAGCAGCGCCCGAGACAGCTTCGGCACAGATACGCAGTATTTT.

The J gene is TRBJ2-1, the V gene TRBV11-2; maybe TRBD2 (5 bases). V lost 4 bases and J 4 bases, leaving 8 bases between the germline ends. Germline V gives CDR1 SGHAT, CDR2 FQNNGV. This CDR3 is built from 13 residues. The DNA of the CDR3 is TGTGCCAGCAGCTACAGCGGTTACAATGAGCAGTTCTTC. Translation: CASSYSGYNEQFF.

The chain links TRBV2 to TRBJ1-2; D call uncertain. Germline assignment: CDR1 SNHLY and CDR2 FYNNEI. Trimming left V 2 bases short and J 8 bases short, with 15 bases between. This CDR3 has 14 residues. The CDR3 here is CASSERGPLSGYTF. The CDR3 region has the DNA TGTGCCAGCAGTGAAAGAGGCCCCCTATCGGGCTACACCTTC. Full variable domain (remainder filled in from reference TRBV2 and TRBJ1-2): EPEVTQTPSHQVTQMGQEVILRCVPISNHLYFYWYRQILGQKVEFLVSFYNNEISEKSEIFDDQFSVERPDGSNFTLKIRSTKLEDSAMYFCASSERGPLSGYTFGSGTRLTVV.

The count of this clone is one. The V and J genes are TRBV7-2 and TRBJ1-2; D unclear. Germline loops: CDR1 SGHTA, CDR2 FQGNSA. The CDR3 spans 14 residues. V lost 5 bases to trimming and J lost 4 bases, with 14 bases between them. Written as DNA, the CDR3 is TGTGCCAGCAGCCACTTGCGAGGGAGCTATGGCTACACCTTC. It encodes CASSHLRGSYGYTF.

V and J are TRBV7-9 and TRBJ2-3; the D gene is possibly TRBD1 (6 bases). Trimming removed 5 bases from V and 2 bases from J, with 17 bases in between. This CDR3 has 16 residues. Germline V gene data show CDR1 as SEHNR and CDR2 as FQNEAQ (reference sequence). In nucleotides, the CDR3 is TGTGCCAGCAGCCCGACAGGCAGGGGAAACACAGATACGCAGTATTTT. Amino acids: CASSPTGRGNTDTQYF.

The chain joins TRBV28 to TRBJ2-7, with TRBD2 matching 13 bases. CDR3 length: 15 residues. Germline lookup yields CDR1 MDHEN and CDR2 SYDVKM. The junction had 6 bases not matched to a gene; V was cut back by 5 bases and J by 5 bases. The chain's CDR3 is CASSLRTSGSHEQYF. The CDR3 nucleotides are TGTGCCAGCAGTCTTAGGACTAGCGGGAGCCACGAGCAGTACTTC.